This T cell receptor (beta chain) was profiled in a study of T cell repertoires in cytomegalovirus infection. About the research overall: Matching HLA type, along with CMV infection, was indicated by public TCR beta signatures.

From the reads, TCRdb called clonotypes with MiXCR, one entry per CDR3 protein. This table has about 330,000 distinct CDR3 sequences, more than 8% appearing once. This clonotype was counted ten times or more. Its antigen is as yet unknown. The CDR3 extends over 13 amino acids. The V gene's germline CDR1 is SGHTA and CDR2 FQGNSA. Trimming removed 5 bases at V and 9 bases at J, with 14 bases between. Study-level results: The cumulative frequency of public TCR beta families distinguished individuals who carried CMV together with the relevant HLA. Clonotype analysis showed dominance of the ex vivo response by HLA-C-restricted CMV-specific TCR beta clonotypes.

The sample comprised PBMCs. The genes are TRBV7-2 and TRBJ2-1, with a possible D match to TRBD2 (5 bases). The clonotype comes from a human donor in good health (CMV status not recorded). Some clones in this sample may be carry-over from other donors' samples. The CDR3 is CASSLPRTSEQFF. DNA of the CDR3: TGTGCCAGCAGCCTACCCCGCACTAGTGAGCAGTTCTTC.